Presented here are 17 T cell receptor beta chains from one specimen sequenced in a study of OX40 agonist ivuxolimab in advanced cancers. Sequencing was performed with immunoSEQ multiplex PCR; in TCRdb, only in-frame clones are kept and a portion is missing. The table lists 70,000 to 90,000 clones, roughly 80% of them singletons. This specimen was CD4+ or CD8+ T cells sorted from blood, taken in a trial of the OX40 agonist ivuxolimab. The receptors originated from an adult with an advanced solid tumor such as melanoma, head and neck, liver or kidney cancer.

This rearrangement joins TRBV10-2 to TRBJ2-7, with TRBD2 matching over 11 bases. J lost 3 bases, V lost 4 bases, and 8 bases had no gene match. Germline lookup yields CDR1 WSHSY and CDR2 SAAADI. This CDR3 has 16 amino acids. Here the CDR3 reads CASSAHGLAGNYEQYF. CDR3 DNA: TGCGCCAGCAGTGCGCACGGACTAGCGGGCAACTACGAGCAGTACTTC.

The chain uses TRBV29-1 and TRBJ2-7, with TRBD2 matching over 7 bases. V was clipped by 6 bases and J by 4 bases; unmatched bases: 6. This CDR3 contains 12 residues. Germline loops: CDR1 SQVTM, CDR2 ANQGSEA. The CDR3 nucleotides read TGCAGCGTGCGGAGGGAGGGGTACGAGCAGTACTTC. Its translation is CSVRREGYEQYF.

This rearrangement joins TRBV4-2 to TRBJ2-1; the match to TRBD2 covers 12 bases. Trimming at V came to 5 bases and at J to 7 bases, leaving 9 bases not matched to a gene. The CDR3 has 16 amino acids. Germline-derived CDR1 and CDR2 are LGHNA and YNFKEQ. CDR3 protein: CASSTLAGGMVNEQFF. CDR3 DNA sequence: TGTGCCAGCAGCACGCTAGCGGGAGGGATGGTGAATGAGCAGTTCTTC.

For the CDR3, the DNA is TGCGCCAGCAGCCTACGAGGGACAGCTCCCTACGAGCAGTACTTC. Its translation: CASSLRGTAPYEQYF. The chain joins TRBV5-1 to TRBJ2-7; 7 bases are a match to TRBD1. The CDR3 sequence is 15 residues long. V gave up 4 bases and J gave up 2 bases; unmatched junction bases: 9. The germline CDR1 and CDR2 sequences are SGHRS and YFSETQ.

V gene TRBV6-5 combines with J gene TRBJ2-1, with TRBD1 matching over 9 bases. The V and J ends lost 6 bases and 0 bases, in that order; junction bases with no gene match: 3. Per the germline V gene, CDR1 is MNHEY and CDR2 is SVGAGI. The CDR3 is 15 amino acids. The DNA of the CDR3 is TGTGCCAGCAGACCGGGACAGGGCTCCTACAATGAGCAGTTCTTC. Its translation is CASRPGQGSYNEQFF.

J is TRBJ1-1 and V is TRBV5-6, with unresolved D. The CDR3 is 11 residues long. Germline-derived CDR1 and CDR2 are SGHDT and YYEEEE. Trimming took 3 bases from V and 7 from J, leaving 7 bases between them. For the CDR3, the DNA is TGTGCCAGCAGCTCCTACAGTGAAGCTTTCTTT. Translation: CASSSYSEAFF.

The chain employs TRBV5-4 and TRBJ1-2; 7 nucleotides agree with TRBD1. The CDR3 covers 14 residues. The V and J ends lost 9 bases and 0 bases, in that order; junction bases with no gene match: 8. The germline V gene has CDR1 SGHNT and CDR2 YYREEE (reference sequence). Written as DNA, the CDR3 is TGTGCCACCAGGGACCAGGGGGCTAACTATGGCTACACCTTC. Amino acid sequence: CATRDQGANYGYTF.

V gene TRBV5-1 combines with J gene TRBJ2-2; no clear D gene. The CDR3 extends over 16 amino acids. The V gene lost 4 bases and the J gene lost 7 bases, with 20 bases spanning the gap. Looked up from germline, CDR1 is SGHRS and CDR2 is YFSETQ. The CDR3 DNA reads as TGCGCCAGCAGCCCGCGCGATCCTAAATTGGTCGGGGAGCTGTTTTTT. Amino acids: CASSPRDPKLVGELFF.

This rearrangement joins TRBV30 to TRBJ2-1, with 8 bases that match TRBD2. With V trimmed by 3 bases and J by 2 bases, 9 bases remained unmatched. CDR1 and CDR2 from the germline V gene are GTSNPN and SVGIG (reference sequence). The CDR3 sequence is 16 residues long. CDR3 region: CAWRGGREATYNEQFF. The CDR3 DNA reads TGTGCCTGGAGAGGTGGGCGGGAGGCTACCTACAATGAGCAGTTCTTC. Variable domain in full (rest from reference TRBV30 and TRBJ2-1): SQTIHQWPATLVQPVGSPLSLECTVEGTSNPNLYWYRQAAGRGLQLLFYSVGIGQISSEVPQNLSASRPQDRQFILSSKKLLLSDSGFYLCAWRGGREATYNEQFFGPGTRLTVL.

The chain links TRBV5-1 to TRBJ2-1; TRBD2 is a possible D gene (5 bases). With 1 base removed from V and 8 bases from J, the gap between germline ends came to 13 bases. The germline V gene encodes CDR1 SGHRS and CDR2 YFSETQ. This CDR3 has 14 residues. The CDR3 region is CASSLLAPGDEQFF. The CDR3, as DNA: TGCGCCAGCAGCTTGTTAGCGCCTGGGGATGAGCAGTTCTTC.

This rearrangement joins TRBV2 to TRBJ2-1; D gene uncertain. CDR1 is SNHLY and CDR2 is FYNNEI in the germline V gene. The CDR3 runs 12 residues. The V end was cut by 6 bases, the J end by 10 bases, with 13 bases between. In DNA form, the CDR3 reads TGTGCCAGCAGCACGGTGAGTGGCGAGCAGTTCTTC. Protein product: CASSTVSGEQFF.

V and J are TRBV18 and TRBJ2-1; unclear D gene. The V gene lost 2 bases and the J gene lost 2 bases, with 7 bases spanning the gap. The CDR3 has 14 residues. CDR1 and CDR2 (germline): KGHSH, LQKENI. CDR3 DNA: TGTGCCAGCTCACCAAGCACCACCTACAATGAGCAGTTCTTC. The encoded protein is CASSPSTTYNEQFF.

The V call is TRBV19, the J call TRBJ1-1; D is uncertain. V was trimmed by 1 base and J by 8 bases, leaving 20 bases between them. The CDR3 runs 16 residues. The germline gives CDR1 LNHDA, CDR2 SQIVND (reference sequence). CDR3 DNA sequence: TGTGCCAGTAGTATAGTGGGTCGGGCAGGCGGGCTGGAAGCTTTCTTT. Translating it yields CASSIVGRAGGLEAFF.

The chain employs TRBV4-2 and TRBJ2-1, with 8 bases identical to TRBD2. Germline V gene data show CDR1 as LGHNA and CDR2 as YNFKEQ. The CDR3 consists of 15 residues. The trim removed 3 bases at V and 5 bases at J, leaving 6 bases unmatched. In DNA, the CDR3 is TGTGCCAGCAGCCAGATGGCGGGAGGCAACAATGAGCAGTTCTTC. Translated: CASSQMAGGNNEQFF.

J is TRBJ1-5 and V is TRBV4-1, with D uncertain. Trimming removed 1 base from V and 0 bases from J, with 4 bases in between. Looked up from germline, CDR1 is MGHRA and CDR2 is YSYEKL. This CDR3 has 14 amino acids. CDR3 region: CASSQVHSNQPQHF. The CDR3 region has the DNA TGCGCCAGCAGCCAAGTCCATAGCAATCAGCCCCAGCATTTT.

The chain employs TRBV7-9 and TRBJ1-4; no definite D call. This CDR3 spans 13 amino acids. Germline V CDR1 and CDR2: SEHNR, FQNEAQ (reference sequence). Between the trimmed V and J ends, which lost 5 bases and 5 bases, there was a span of 9 bases. CDR3 nucleotides: TGTGCCAGCAGCCAAGAGGGAAATGAAAAACTGTTTTTT. It translates to CASSQEGNEKLFF.

As concerns this clone: Within the sample, other DNA sequences also encode this same CDR3. This chain joins TRBV5-1 and TRBJ1-1; no clear D gene. The CDR3 covers 13 residues. Germline V gives CDR1 SGHRS, CDR2 YFSETQ. V gave up 0 bases and J gave up 0 bases, with 3 bases separating them. The CDR3 spells CASSLGLNTEAFF. DNA for the CDR3: TGCGCCAGCAGCTTGGGATTGAACACTGAAGCTTTCTTT.